This T cell receptor (beta chain) was sequenced during a study of beta chain features in type 1 diabetes. Only a few counts were recorded for this clone. The antigen remains undetermined. Reverse transcribing all isolated RNA meant expressed TCRB transcripts were sequenced. Repertoires were generated with immunoSEQ multiplex PCR, while TCRdb's copy carries only in-frame clones and drops some. The table records hundreds of thousands of clones, less than 15% of them present only once. Germline V CDR1 and CDR2: SGHDT, YYEEEE. This CDR3 contains 12 residues. J gave up 15 bases and V 2 bases, and 7 bases lay outside the gene matches. Using CD45RO/CCR7/CD25/CD127/CD95/CD27, CD4+ naive, central memory, regulatory and stem cell-like memory cells were sorted. General observations from the study: Insertions were fewer and deletions more numerous at VDJ junctions in type 1 diabetes patients. The question left open here concerned HLA type influencing TCRB rearrangement. Within the patient group, naive, central memory and Treg TCRB repertoires appeared more similar to each other than within healthy donors.

The clonotype was recovered from a man aged 25 to 45 in good health. This rearrangement joins TRBV5-6 to TRBJ2-1, with 8 positions matching TRBD2. Sequences were obtained from central memory CD4+ T cells from blood. CDR3 protein: CASSFRTSRRFF. CDR3 bases: TGTGCCAGCAGCTTTAGGACTAGCCGACGGTTCTTC.